This entry describes one T cell receptor (beta chain). Its specificity is unknown. The data belong to a study of Ad26.COV2.S vaccination and SARS-CoV-2 variants. Treatment meaning: roughly 19 received Ad26.COV2.S at low or high dose, single or two shots; five or six received placebo; per-sample allocation not given. Sampling was done on day 63 after the first vaccine or placebo injection. Donation was by an adult aged 18-55 years who was in Boston. As its vector, the vaccine had Ad26, which expressed Wuhan-strain SARS-CoV-2 spike. Clones were read by immunoSEQ multiplex PCR, and TCRdb kept only the in-frame ones, dropping some. Of about 320,000 clones listed, about 85% are singletons. Trimming removed 5 bases from V and 4 bases from J; junction bases left unmatched: 10. The CDR3 has 18 residues. Germline CDR1 and CDR2: SGHNT and YENEEA. Study-level points and caveats: Placebo recipients and vaccine recipients were similar in non-spike TCR breadth. The breadth of spike-specific CD8+ and CD4+ T cell responses after vaccination was reportedly substantial.

V and J are TRBV11-3 and TRBJ2-2; 13 nucleotides agree with TRBD2. This sample comprised peripheral blood, obtained in a trial of Ad26.COV2.S vaccine versus placebo. The source is a person between 18 and 65 years old who received the Ad26.COV2.S COVID-19 vaccine or a placebo. The DNA for the CDR3 is TGTGCCAGCAGCCGACTAGCGGGGGGCGTTCTAGGCACCGGGGAGCTGTTTTTT. Translated: CASSRLAGGVLGTGELFF.